The 3 T cell receptor beta chains in this list originate from one sample, sequenced in a study of T cell clones after liver transplantation. The table came from immunoSEQ multiplex PCR; TCRdb's copy has only in-frame clones and leaves some out. This sample has more than 70,000 clones; approximately 87% occur once, and the top ten carry 2.8%. The input for sequencing was CD4+ T cells from blood, taken at the 22-month timepoint. The receptor set was obtained from a human patient who received a liver transplant. Some T cells could come from the graft donor.

The CDR3 region is CASGPTPIRGKKAFF. CDR3 nucleotide sequence: TGTGCTAGTGGTCCAACACCCATCAGGGGGAAAAAAGCTTTCTTT. V and J are TRBV12-5 and TRBJ1-1; TRBD1 matches at 7 bases. V shed 5 bases and J 9 bases; nucleotides not matched to a gene: 15. CDR3 length: 15 residues. Germline V gene sequence: CDR1 LGHNT, CDR2 FRNRAP.

The chain carries TRBV4-1 and TRBJ2-1, with D possibly TRBD2 on 6 matching bases. V lost 4 bases and J 0 bases, leaving 13 bases between the germline ends. Germline V gene sequence: CDR1 MGHRA, CDR2 YSYEKL. This CDR3 is built from 16 residues. This chain's CDR3 is CASSLSLAGSYNEQFF. CDR3 sequence (DNA): TGCGCCAGCAGCCTGTCACTAGCCGGCTCCTACAATGAGCAGTTCTTC.

Here the CDR3 reads CASSVGPGQPQHF. The CDR3 nucleotides read TGCGCCAGCAGCGTAGGGCCGGGTCAGCCCCAGCATTTT. The chain carries TRBV5-1 and TRBJ1-5; no definite D call. Per germline, CDR1 SGHRS and CDR2 YFSETQ. The ends were cut back, 4 bases at V and 6 bases at J, with 11 bases in the middle. The CDR3 consists of 13 residues.